This T cell receptor beta chain appears in the sequencing data of a study of spatial heterogeneity in lung cancer. Study-wide context: Among detected sequences, beta-chain ones consistently exceeded alpha-chain ones in number. From matched bulk RNA-seq came a T cell module score, which showed a strong correlation with TCR transcript counts in tumor regions.

This clonotype is judged medium-sized. Its antigen is not known. The CDR3 spans 12 residues. Trimming left V 7 bases short and J 0 bases short, with 10 bases between. In germline, CDR1 is SQVTM, CDR2 ANQGSEA. Broader study findings: Tumor T cells had an estimated coverage that came to about 7% for alpha chains and more than 11% for beta chains. Intratumoral expanded alpha and beta TCR counts were found to track tumor mutation counts.

Noted time point: sample taken at primary tumor resection. The donor group consisted of under 90 patients who had untreated, early-stage non-small cell lung cancer. In TCRdb, the 5' RACE reads were re-called with MiXCR into one record per CDR3 protein. The profile shows fewer than 5,000 distinct CDR3 sequences, roughly 6.3% of them singletons. This chain connects TRBV29-1 to TRBJ2-7; D gene uncertain. This clonotype was obtained from a male donor with early-stage non-small cell lung cancer. Sequenced here: lung tumor tissue, sampled at surgery. In DNA form, the CDR3 reads TGCAGCGCAAGTCCAGACTCCTACGAGCAGTACTTC. It translates to CSASPDSYEQYF.